The 27 T cell receptor beta chains reported below all come from one sample, sequenced in a study of shared clonotypes between healthy human individuals (TCRdb year 2020). Libraries were made using the immunoSEQ multiplex PCR assay. Entries here come from immuneACCESS through TCRdb and include only in-frame sequences with V and J called. Some clones fail to appear in such tables; in the studies checked, an unresolved V gene covers under half of the shortfall, and the cause of the remainder is unknown. This sample gives almost 750,000 clones in total; roughly two thirds of them show up just once. The top ten hold about 1.8% of the sample. The source material was memory CD4+ T cells sorted from blood. Reading the label with the study, this specimen's cell subset or site is: CD45RA-negative fraction. The receptors were gathered from a woman in her 30s in good health.

The CDR3: CASSPRGTGRAHQFGQYF. For the CDR3, the DNA is TGTGCCAGCAGCCCAAGGGGTACCGGGAGGGCCCATCAGTTCGGGCAGTACTTC. V usage is TRBV7-8 and J usage is TRBJ2-7; 8 bases map to TRBD2. From germline, CDR1 is SGHVS and CDR2 FQNEAQ. J was trimmed by 9 bases and V by 5 bases; bases with no gene match: 24. The CDR3 covers 18 residues. Full variable domain (rest looked up from reference TRBV7-8 and TRBJ2-7): GAGVSQSPRYKVAKRGQDVALRCDPISGHVSLFWYQQALGQGPEFLTYFQNEAQLDKSGLPSDRFFAERPEGSVSTLKIQRTQQEDSAVYLCASSPRGTGRAHQFGQYFGPGTRLTVT.

V gene TRBV7-9 combines with J gene TRBJ2-7; no definite D call. The CDR3 has 12 residues. Trimming cost V 2 bases and J 5 bases, with 7 bases left between them. In germline, CDR1 is SEHNR, CDR2 FQNEAQ (reference sequence). The CDR3 DNA reads TGTGCCAGCAGCTTAATTCAGAACGAGCAGTACTTC. It is translated as CASSLIQNEQYF.

The chain employs TRBV5-5 and TRBJ1-2; no clear D gene. The V gene's germline CDR1 is SGHKS and CDR2 YYEKEE (reference sequence). The CDR3 has 15 amino acids. Deletions cut 0 bases from V and 4 bases from J, with 13 bases between. CDR3 sequence (DNA): TGTGCCAGCAGCTTGGCCTTCGGGAAATCCTATGGCTACACCTTC. Amino acid sequence: CASSLAFGKSYGYTF.

V and J are TRBV28 and TRBJ1-2; D is possibly TRBD1 (5 bases). The CDR3 is 14 residues long. V lost 5 bases to trimming and J lost 2 bases, with 12 bases between them. CDR1 MDHEN and CDR2 SYDVKM come from the germline V gene. The CDR3 nucleotides are TGTGCCAGCAGTACACAGGCCCCAAACTATGGCTACACCTTC. It codes for CASSTQAPNYGYTF.

V usage is TRBV4-1 and J usage is TRBJ2-1; D not resolved. The CDR3 totals 17 residues. From germline, CDR1 is MGHRA and CDR2 YSYEKL. Trimming pared 1 base from V and 2 bases from J, leaving 15 bases between. CDR3 residues: CASSQGAIRRAYNEQFF. CDR3 nucleotides: TGCGCCAGCAGCCAAGGAGCAATACGTAGGGCCTACAATGAGCAGTTCTTC.

V is TRBV4-2 and J is TRBJ2-2, with 8 bases identical to TRBD2. J lost 4 bases, V lost 1 base, and 5 bases had no gene match. This CDR3 region has 16 residues. Germline V gives CDR1 LGHNA, CDR2 YNFKEQ. The CDR3 protein is CASSQVSGGRTGELFF. The DNA for the CDR3 is TGTGCCAGCAGCCAAGTTTCGGGAGGGCGCACCGGGGAGCTGTTTTTT.

The chain uses TRBV30 and TRBJ1-1, with D hard to call. The CDR3 sequence is 16 residues long. Germline V gene lookup returns CDR1 GTSNPN and CDR2 SVGIG (reference sequence). V was trimmed by 1 base and J by 0 bases, leaving 15 bases between them. CDR3 sequence reads: CAWSAMTTGMNTEAFF. CDR3 coding DNA: TGTGCCTGGAGTGCAATGACGACGGGTATGAACACTGAAGCTTTCTTT. Based on the CDR3 plus reference TRBV30 and TRBJ1-1, the full variable domain is SQTIHQWPATLVQPVGSPLSLECTVEGTSNPNLYWYRQAAGRGLQLLFYSVGIGQISSEVPQNLSASRPQDRQFILSSKKLLLSDSGFYLCAWSAMTTGMNTEAFFGQGTRLTVV.

CDR3 protein: CASSFGEATWVDRAFF. CDR3 bases: TGCGCCAGCAGCTTCGGGGAGGCTACCTGGGTAGATAGAGCTTTCTTT. The rearrangement links TRBV5-1 to TRBJ1-1; D gene ambiguous. Trimming stripped 2 bases from V and 10 bases from J, with 24 bases between. CDR1 SGHRS and CDR2 YFSETQ come from the germline V gene. This CDR3 is 16 amino acids long.

This clone has just a few counts. The chain's CDR3 is CASSLVTSGRYSNEQFF. CDR3 DNA sequence: TGCGCCAGCAGCTTAGTGACTAGCGGGAGGTATAGCAATGAGCAGTTCTTC. V usage is TRBV5-1 and J usage is TRBJ2-1; TRBD2 agrees at 13 bases. Losses at the gene ends were 2 bases for V and 6 bases for J; bases not matched to a gene: 8. The CDR3 totals 17 residues. Germline CDR1 is SGHRS and CDR2 is YFSETQ. Full variable domain (rest looked up from reference TRBV5-1 and TRBJ2-1): KAGVTQTPRYLIKTRGQQVTLSCSPISGHRSVSWYQQTPGQGLQFLFEYFSETQRNKGNFPGRFSGRQFSNSRSEMNVSTLELGDSALYLCASSLVTSGRYSNEQFFGPGTRLTVL.

J is TRBJ2-1 and V is TRBV19; D is possibly TRBD1 (6 bases). The germline gives CDR1 LNHDA, CDR2 SQIVND (reference sequence). The CDR3 covers 16 residues. V gave up 7 bases and J gave up 5 bases, with 21 bases separating them. In DNA, the CDR3 is TGTGCCAGTAACCTAGTCGGACAGAGAAAAAACAATGAGCAGTTCTTC. Encoded protein: CASNLVGQRKNNEQFF.

The J gene is TRBJ2-5, the V gene TRBV5-1; 8 bases map to TRBD2. The CDR3 spans 12 residues. J gave up 4 bases and V 4 bases, and 0 bases lay outside the gene matches. The V gene's germline CDR1 is SGHRS and CDR2 YFSETQ. CDR3 in amino acids: CASSAGGETQYF. CDR3 nucleotides: TGCGCCAGCAGCGCGGGGGGAGAGACCCAGTACTTC.

The chain links TRBV6-1 to TRBJ2-7; 14 bases align to TRBD2. The ends lost 7 bases at V and 6 bases at J; junction bases unmatched: 8. The CDR3 has 15 amino acids. CDR1 and CDR2 (germline): MNHNS, SASEGT. This CDR3 reads CASTRLAGGPGEQYF. The CDR3, as DNA: TGTGCCAGCACGAGACTAGCGGGAGGGCCCGGCGAGCAGTACTTC.

The rearrangement links TRBV5-1 to TRBJ1-5; 9 bases match TRBD1. The ends lost 4 bases at V and 3 bases at J; junction bases unmatched: 5. The CDR3 spans 15 residues. Germline CDR1 and CDR2: SGHRS and YFSETQ. Here the CDR3 DNA reads TGCGCCAGCAGCAGGACAGGGGATGACAATCAGCCCCAGCATTTT. Protein sequence: CASSRTGDDNQPQHF.

This chain connects TRBV27 to TRBJ2-3; 11 nucleotides line up with TRBD1. Trimming at V came to 5 bases and at J to 6 bases, leaving 7 bases not matched to a gene. Germline CDR1 MNHEY, CDR2 SMNVEV (reference sequence). This CDR3 is built from 15 residues. The CDR3 loop reads CASSRRTGGRDTQYF. CDR3 nucleotide sequence: TGTGCCAGCAGTCGTAGGACAGGGGGCCGCGATACGCAGTATTTT.

The CDR3 sequence: CARTGDEQYF. CDR3 DNA: TGTGCTCGGACAGGAGACGAGCAGTACTTC. This chain links TRBV28 with TRBJ2-7; TRBD1 aligns across 7 bases. The CDR3 extends over 10 amino acids. CDR1 and CDR2 from the germline V gene are MDHEN and SYDVKM.

The chain recombines TRBV5-1 with TRBJ2-2; D is unclear. CDR3 size: 15 residues. CDR1 and CDR2 (germline): SGHRS, YFSETQ. The ends were cut back, 0 bases at V and 0 bases at J, with 6 bases in the middle. The CDR3 reads CASSLAQSNTGELFF. The CDR3 bases are TGCGCCAGCAGCTTGGCCCAGTCGAACACCGGGGAGCTGTTTTTT. The whole variable domain, remainder taken from reference TRBV5-1 and TRBJ2-2, is KAGVTQTPRYLIKTRGQQVTLSCSPISGHRSVSWYQQTPGQGLQFLFEYFSETQRNKGNFPGRFSGRQFSNSRSEMNVSTLELGDSALYLCASSLAQSNTGELFFGEGSRLTVL.

The chain couples TRBV18 to TRBJ2-5; D call uncertain. V was cut by 4 bases and J by 1 base, with 1 base left in between. CDR3 length: 11 residues. Per the germline V gene, CDR1 is KGHSH and CDR2 is LQKENI. The CDR3 protein is CASSLQETQYF. The CDR3 nucleotides are TGTGCCAGCTCACTCCAAGAGACCCAGTACTTC.

This chain joins TRBV5-4 and TRBJ1-2; 9 bases are shared with TRBD1. Germline V gene data show CDR1 as SGHNT and CDR2 as YYREEE (reference sequence). The CDR3 has 16 amino acids. Trimming at V came to 3 bases and at J to 2 bases, leaving 8 bases not matched to a gene. The CDR3 protein is CASSSLGTGLNYGYTF. CDR3 in DNA: TGTGCCAGCAGCTCGTTAGGGACAGGGCTGAACTATGGCTACACCTTC.

The CDR3: CASSSPGQNYGYTF. The CDR3 DNA is TGCGCCAGCAGCTCACCGGGACAAAACTATGGCTACACCTTC. V gene TRBV5-1 combines with J gene TRBJ1-2; possible D gene TRBD1, 6 bases. Germline V gene sequence: CDR1 SGHRS, CDR2 YFSETQ. This CDR3 region has 14 residues. V was cut by 3 bases and J by 2 bases, with 11 bases left in between.

The V gene is TRBV5-4, the J gene TRBJ1-1; no clear D. The V and J ends lost 2 bases and 5 bases respectively, with 13 bases between them. CDR3 size: 14 residues. CDR1 is SGHNT, CDR2 YYREEE, per germline (reference sequence). This CDR3 reads CASSFGGPGTEAFF. Written as DNA, the CDR3 is TGTGCCAGCAGCTTCGGAGGGCCGGGTACTGAAGCTTTCTTT.

This clone showed up just a few times. This chain connects TRBV11-2 to TRBJ2-7; 14 bases map to TRBD2. The germline gives CDR1 SGHAT, CDR2 FQNNGV. The CDR3 runs 16 residues. The J segment lost 4 bases and the V segment lost 4 bases, leaving 6 bases of the junction unmatched. This CDR3 is CASSSGLAGATYEQYF. DNA of the CDR3: TGTGCCAGCAGCTCGGGACTAGCGGGAGCCACTTACGAGCAGTACTTC.

The CDR3 DNA reads TGTGCCAGCAGCCCCTGGGACAGCACCTCTGGGGCCAACGTCCTGACTTTC. Its protein product is CASSPWDSTSGANVLTF. This chain uses TRBV7-9 with TRBJ2-6; 7 nucleotides line up with TRBD1. The CDR3 contains 17 residues. Germline V gene sequence: CDR1 SEHNR, CDR2 FQNEAQ (reference sequence). V was clipped by 5 bases and J by 0 bases; unmatched bases: 7.

In regard to this clone: Other nucleotide sequences from this sample produce the same CDR3. The chain links TRBV5-1 to TRBJ2-5, with 8 bases matching TRBD1. The ends lost 0 bases at V and 5 bases at J; junction bases unmatched: 3. This CDR3 is built from 14 residues. Per germline, CDR1 SGHRS and CDR2 YFSETQ. This CDR3 reads CASSLGQGKETQYF. The CDR3 DNA is TGCGCCAGCAGCTTGGGACAGGGGAAGGAGACCCAGTACTTC.

As to this clone: Additional DNA sequences in this sample encode the identical CDR3. The chain uses TRBV5-5 and TRBJ1-1; no firm D call. Germline V gene sequence: CDR1 SGHKS, CDR2 YYEKEE (reference sequence). V dropped 1 base and J dropped 3 bases, with 10 bases sitting between them. This CDR3 comprises 14 residues. In DNA form, the CDR3 reads TGTGCCAGCAGCTTGATGGACCGGGACACTGAAGCTTTCTTT. It is translated as CASSLMDRDTEAFF.

This clone was observed a few times. The rearrangement joins TRBV11-3 to TRBJ1-1; D remains unclear. The CDR3 spans 16 residues. Germline CDR1 is SGHNT and CDR2 is YENEEA. Trimming stripped 3 bases from V and 2 bases from J, with 16 bases between. This CDR3 reads CASSFLGTGRNTEAFF. The CDR3 DNA follows: TGTGCCAGCAGCTTCTTAGGCACCGGGAGAAACACTGAAGCTTTCTTT.

The chain uses TRBV11-2 and TRBJ2-3; TRBD1 might be the D (5 bases). The CDR3 has 15 amino acids. Trimming shortened V by 5 bases and J by 3 bases, and 15 bases separated the two germline ends. Germline V gene sequence: CDR1 SGHAT, CDR2 FQNNGV. The CDR3 region is CASSTRQFGTDTQYF. For the CDR3, the DNA is TGTGCCAGCAGCACCCGACAGTTTGGTACAGATACGCAGTATTTT.

For this clone: A much larger clone differs from this one at a single base, so this may be a read error. Other nucleotide sequences in the sample specify the same CDR3. The chain couples TRBV5-1 to TRBJ2-3; D gene unclear. Germline values: CDR1 SGHRS, CDR2 YFSETQ. Trimming took 1 base from V and 1 from J, leaving 4 bases between them. This CDR3 has 13 residues. CDR3 DNA: TGCGCCAGCAGCTTGACGGGCACAGATACGCAGTATTTT. Its translation is CASSLTGTDTQYF. The full variable domain, with the rest looked up from reference TRBV5-1 and TRBJ2-3, is KAGVTQTPRYLIKTRGQQVTLSCSPISGHRSVSWYQQTPGQGLQFLFEYFSETQRNKGNFPGRFSGRQFSNSRSEMNVSTLELGDSALYLCASSLTGTDTQYFGPGTRLTVL.